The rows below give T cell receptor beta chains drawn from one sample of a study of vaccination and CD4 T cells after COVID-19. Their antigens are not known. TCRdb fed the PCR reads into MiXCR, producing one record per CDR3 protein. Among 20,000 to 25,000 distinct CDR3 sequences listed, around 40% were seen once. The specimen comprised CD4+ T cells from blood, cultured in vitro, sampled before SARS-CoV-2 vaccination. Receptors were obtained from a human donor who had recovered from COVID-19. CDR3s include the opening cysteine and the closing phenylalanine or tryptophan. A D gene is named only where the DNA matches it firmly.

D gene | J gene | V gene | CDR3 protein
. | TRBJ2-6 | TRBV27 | CASQGSSGANVLTF
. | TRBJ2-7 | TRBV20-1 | CSVELPVDYEQYF
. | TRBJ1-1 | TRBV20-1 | CSAHTGGEAFF
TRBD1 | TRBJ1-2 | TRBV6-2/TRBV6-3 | CASGDRDGYTF
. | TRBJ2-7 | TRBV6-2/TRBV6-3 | CASSREYEQYF
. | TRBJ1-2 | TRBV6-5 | CASSYSNRPAYGYTF
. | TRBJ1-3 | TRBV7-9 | CASSSSVTGNTIYF
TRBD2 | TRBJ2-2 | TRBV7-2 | CASSLTSGRSGGELFF
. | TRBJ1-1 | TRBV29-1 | CSVVGRMNTEAFF
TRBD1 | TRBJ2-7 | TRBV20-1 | CSARDGQGLSYEQYF
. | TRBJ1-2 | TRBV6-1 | CASSRDGDYGYTF
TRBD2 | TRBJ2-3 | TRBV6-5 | CASSWGLAGGTDTQYF
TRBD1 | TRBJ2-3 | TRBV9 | CASSVGQLTDTQYF
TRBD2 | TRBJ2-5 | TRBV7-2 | CASSFLAGEQTQYF
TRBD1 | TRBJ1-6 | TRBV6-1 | CATRSDRAENSPLHF
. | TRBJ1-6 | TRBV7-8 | CASSLAPNSPLHF
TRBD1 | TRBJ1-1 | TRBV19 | CASKVTGVRGNTEAFF
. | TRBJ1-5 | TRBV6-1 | CASTPGRATQPQHF
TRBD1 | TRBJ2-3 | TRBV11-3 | CASSLVRGQVTDTQYF
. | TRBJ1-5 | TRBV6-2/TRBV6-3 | CASSDDSNQPQHF
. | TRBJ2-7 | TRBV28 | CASTRGGARERYF
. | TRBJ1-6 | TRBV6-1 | CASSRLLNSPLHF
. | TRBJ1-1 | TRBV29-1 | CSVGGVLNTEAFF
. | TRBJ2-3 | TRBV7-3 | CASSLPGSDTQYF
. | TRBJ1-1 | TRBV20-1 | CSARGRIDTEAFF
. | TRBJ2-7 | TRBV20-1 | CSARGEGVYNEQYF
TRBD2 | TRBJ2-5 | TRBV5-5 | CASSTGTSGSRETQYF
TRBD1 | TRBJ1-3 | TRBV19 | CASRQGATGNTIYF
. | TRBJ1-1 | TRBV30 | CAWRHRGMNTEAFF